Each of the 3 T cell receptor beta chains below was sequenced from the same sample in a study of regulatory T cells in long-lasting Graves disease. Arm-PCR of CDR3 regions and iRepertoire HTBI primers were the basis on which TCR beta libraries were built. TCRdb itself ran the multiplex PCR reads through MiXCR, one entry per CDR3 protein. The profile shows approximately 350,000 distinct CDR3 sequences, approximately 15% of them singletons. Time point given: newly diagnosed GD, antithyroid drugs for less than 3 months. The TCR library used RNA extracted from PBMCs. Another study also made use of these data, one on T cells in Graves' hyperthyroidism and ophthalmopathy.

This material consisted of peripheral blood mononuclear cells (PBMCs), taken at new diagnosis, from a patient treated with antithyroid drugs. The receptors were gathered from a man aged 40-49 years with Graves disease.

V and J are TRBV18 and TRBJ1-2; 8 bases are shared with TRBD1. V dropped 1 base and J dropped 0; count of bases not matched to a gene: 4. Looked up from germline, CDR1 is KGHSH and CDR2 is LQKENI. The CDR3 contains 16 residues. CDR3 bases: TGTGCCAGCTCACCACTCGGGACAGGCCCTAACTATGGCTACACCTTC. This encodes CASSPLGTGPNYGYTF. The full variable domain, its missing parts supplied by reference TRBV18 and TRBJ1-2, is NAGVMQNPRHLVRRRGQEARLRCSPMKGHSHVYWYRQLPEEGLKFMVYLQKENIIDESGMPKERFSAEFPKEGPSILRIQQVVRGDSAAYFCASSPLGTGPNYGYTFGSGTRLTVV.

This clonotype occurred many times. The CDR3 nucleotides are TGCGCCAGCAGCTTAGCTGGGCGAATGAACACTGAAGCTTTCTTT. This gives the protein CASSLAGRMNTEAFF. V gene TRBV5-1 combines with J gene TRBJ1-1, with D unclear. The CDR3 runs 15 residues. CDR1 and CDR2 from the germline V gene are SGHRS and YFSETQ. Trimming stripped 2 bases from V and 0 bases from J, with 11 bases between.

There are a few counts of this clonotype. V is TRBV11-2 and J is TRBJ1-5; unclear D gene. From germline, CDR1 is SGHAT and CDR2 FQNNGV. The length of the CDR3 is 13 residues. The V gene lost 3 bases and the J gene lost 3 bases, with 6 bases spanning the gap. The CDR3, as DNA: TGTGCCAGCAGCTTGAGCCACAATCAGCCCCAGCATTTT. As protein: CASSLSHNQPQHF.